The 25 T cell receptor gamma chains given below trace back to one sample, sequenced in a study of γδ T cells in repeated Plasmodium falciparum infection. Bulk repertoires came from Vgamma9/Vdelta2+ or Vdelta2-negative gammadelta T cells flow-sorted from PBMC. TCRdb re-identified clones in the multiplex PCR reads via CATT. The sample records more than 20,000 gamma-chain clones, 2.5% to 3.5% being singletons. Specimen: gamma-delta T cells from blood. These receptors came from a pool of human donors (malaria-infected and uninfected, not separated).

This clone came up many times. For this DNA, TCRdb reports the protein of a much larger clone, which diverges at residue 6, most likely from a read error; the protein presented here is translated directly from the DNA. The V and J genes are TRGV9 and TRGJP. Matching the DNA to germline supplied the J gene, which TCRdb does not give. With V trimmed by 4 bases and J by 4 bases, 4 bases remained unmatched. This CDR3 contains 16 residues. The germline CDR1 and CDR2 sequences are GITISATS and ISYDGTV (reference sequence). Here the CDR3 reads CALWDTQELGKKIKVF. CDR3 DNA sequence: TGTGCCTTGTGGGATACCCAAGAGTTGGGCAAAAAAATCAAGGTATTT.

This clone is deemed medium-sized (0.01 to 0.1%). Other DNA sequences in the same sample also yield this CDR3. The chain recombines TRGV9 with TRGJ1 or TRGJ2. J gave up 5 bases and V 1 base, and 2 bases lay outside the gene matches. The CDR3 loop spans 12 amino acids. CDR1 and CDR2 from the germline V gene are GITISATS and ISYDGTV (reference sequence). CDR3 loop: CALWEVDYKKLF. The CDR3 DNA reads TGTGCCTTGTGGGAGGTAGATTATAAGAAACTCTTT.

Details on this clone: This likely traces to a read error, being one base from a far larger clone. Within the sample, other DNA sequences also encode this same CDR3. For the V gene the call is TRGV9; the J gene has no call. In germline, CDR1 is GITISATS, CDR2 ISYDGTV (reference sequence). The CDR3 runs to 17 residues. The CDR3 loop is CALWEVLVELGKKIKVF. Written as DNA, the CDR3 is TGTGCCTTGTGGGAGGTGCTGGTAGAGTTGGGCAAAAAAATCAAAGTATTT.

This clone was detected ten times or more. The amino acid sequence in TCRdb belongs to a much larger clone and departs from this DNA's translation at residue 4, likely a sequencing read error; the sequence shown is translated from the DNA. This rearrangement joins TRGV9 to TRGJP. TCRdb lists no J gene, so it was determined here by aligning the DNA to germline. Germline CDR1 and CDR2: GITISATS and ISYDGTV (reference sequence). The CDR3 covers 13 residues. The V gene end was trimmed by 9 bases and the J gene end by 7 bases; junction bases not matched to a gene: 3. CDR3 region: CALEELGKKIKVF. DNA for the CDR3: TGTGCCTTGGAGGAGTTGGGCAAAAAAATCAAGGTATTT.

Ten or more counts support this clone. The protein that TCRdb holds for this DNA derives from a much larger clone and differs from the translated DNA at residue 7, which likely indicates a read error; the protein shown here is translated from the DNA. This chain uses TRGV9 with TRGJ1 or TRGJ2. This CDR3 has 13 amino acids. Germline V gene data show CDR1 as GITISATS and CDR2 as ISYDGTV (reference sequence). The trim removed 2 bases at V and 6 bases at J, leaving 7 bases unmatched. CDR3 sequence: CALWEGSAYKKLF. The CDR3 DNA sequence: TGTGCCTTGTGGGAGGGCTCTGCTTATAAGAAACTCTTT.

At least ten counts were recorded for this clone. This chain joins TRGV3 and TRGJ1 or TRGJ2. V lost 2 bases to trimming and J lost 6 bases; unmatched junction nucleotides: 4. Germline V gives CDR1 VTNTFY, CDR2 YDVSTARD (reference sequence). The CDR3 runs 12 residues. The CDR3 reads CATWDICYKKLF. The CDR3 bases are TGTGCCACCTGGGACATCTGTTATAAGAAACTCTTT.

This clone came up many times. Given a far larger clone just one base away, this is likely a sequencing read error. Other DNA sequences within the sample encode an identical CDR3. The chain carries TRGV9 and TRGJ1 or TRGJ2. The J gene, missing from TCRdb, was assigned here through DNA to germline matching. J was trimmed by 5 bases and V by 4 bases; bases with no gene match: 14. CDR3 length equals 15 residues. The V gene's germline CDR1 is GITISATS and CDR2 ISYDGTV (reference sequence). The DNA for the CDR3 is TGTGCCTTGTGGGATCGCCTGCAAGGGAATTATAAGAAACTCTTT. This encodes CALWDRLQGNYKKLF.

This clone showed up many times. This DNA's translation differs at residue 7 from TCRdb's protein, which comes from a much larger clone; a read error is likely, and the protein shown is translated from the DNA. V is TRGV2 and J is TRGJ1 or TRGJ2. The CDR3 has 12 amino acids. The V gene end was trimmed by 4 bases and the J gene end by 5 bases; junction bases not matched to a gene: 5. Germline lookup yields CDR1 EGSNGY and CDR2 YDSYNSKV. CDR3 loop: CATWDVNYKKLF. CDR3 nucleotides: TGTGCCACCTGGGATGTAAATTATAAGAAACTCTTT.

There are many counts of this clone. The TCRdb protein, from a much larger clone, departs from this DNA's translation at residue 7, likely by read error; the protein shown derives from the DNA. The chain carries TRGV9 and TRGJP. The J gene comes from matching the DNA to germline here; TCRdb lacks it. CDR1 and CDR2 (germline): GITISATS, ISYDGTV (reference sequence). V trimming: 1 base; J trimming: 19 bases; junction bases outside the gene matches: 4. The CDR3 has 12 residues. The CDR3 spells CALWEVGKIKVF. The CDR3 region has the DNA TGTGCCTTGTGGGAGGTTGGGAAAATCAAGGTATTT.

This clone has just a few counts. A single base is all that separates this from a far larger clone, so a read error is likely. Other DNA variants within this sample encode the same CDR3. The J gene is TRGJP1, the V gene TRGV2. TCRdb leaves out the J gene; it was filled in here by matching the DNA to germline. The CDR3 sequence is 18 residues long. CDR1 is EGSNGY and CDR2 is YDSYNSKV in the germline V gene. For the CDR3, the DNA is TGTGCTACCTCCCAGATGGCTCTTAAATATACCACTGGTTGGTTCAAGATATTT. Translation: CATSQMALKYTTGWFKIF.

This clone has a handful of counts. The amino acid sequence in TCRdb belongs to a much larger clone and departs from this DNA's translation at residue 7, likely a sequencing read error; the sequence shown is translated from the DNA. The genes are TRGV9 and TRGJ1 or TRGJ2. Here the J gene was assigned by germline matching of the DNA, as TCRdb has none. This CDR3 contains 14 residues. Germline V gives CDR1 GITISATS, CDR2 ISYDGTV (reference sequence). Trimming removed 0 bases from V and 3 bases from J; junction bases left unmatched: 5. The CDR3: CALWEVALYYKKLF. The CDR3, as DNA: TGTGCCTTGTGGGAGGTGGCCCTTTATTATAAGAAACTCTTT.

As regards this clone: This DNA translates differently at residue 9 from the TCRdb protein, which is that of a much larger clone; a read error is likely, and the protein shown is the DNA's own translation. This chain links TRGV9 with TRGJ1 or TRGJ2. Assignment of the J gene here rests on matching the DNA to germline, because TCRdb gives none. With 2 bases clipped from V and 6 bases from J, the junction kept 10 bases outside the gene matches. Germline values: CDR1 GITISATS, CDR2 ISYDGTV (reference sequence). The CDR3 extends over 14 amino acids. CDR3 amino acids: CALWEASPCYKKLF. The CDR3 nucleotides read TGTGCCTTGTGGGAGGCGTCCCCTTGTTATAAGAAACTCTTT.

This clone was seen at least ten times. The protein held in TCRdb is that of a much larger clone and does not match this DNA's translation at residue 10, likely because of a read error; the protein shown is translated from the DNA. The J gene has no call, while the V gene is TRGV4. Germline V gene data show CDR1 as EGSTGY and CDR2 as YDSYTSSV. This CDR3 contains 12 residues. CDR3 DNA: TGTGCCACCTGGATCTATTGGGATAAGGAACTCTTT. Amino acids: CATWIYWDKELF.

Concerning this clone itself: TCRdb has a much larger clone's protein, which differs at residue 11 from the translation of this DNA, likely because of a read error; what is shown is the protein translated from the DNA. V and J are TRGV1 and TRGJ1 or TRGJ2. TRGV1 is an open reading frame whose function is uncertain. The CDR3 loop spans 17 amino acids. After removal of 0 bases from V and 3 bases from J, the junction contained 14 bases not matched to a gene. DNA of the CDR3: TGTGCCACCTGGGACAGGCGACAGCCCGTGACTTATTATAAGAAACTCTTT. It yields the protein CATWDRRQPVTYYKKLF.

This clone was seen repeatedly, ten times or more. The protein in TCRdb stems from a much larger clone and differs at residue 7 from this DNA's translation, likely a read error; here the protein is translated from the DNA. The gene calls are TRGV9 and TRGJP2. No J gene was available from TCRdb, and it was assigned here by a germline match of the DNA. Unmatched junction bases numbered 11, after V lost 4 bases and J lost 0 bases. Germline V CDR1 and CDR2: GITISATS, ISYDGTV (reference sequence). The CDR3 sequence is 17 residues long. In DNA, the CDR3 is TGTGCCTTGTGGGATGAAGTGCAATATAGTAGTGATTGGATCAAGACGTTT. Amino acid sequence: CALWDEVQYSSDWIKTF.

This clone was seen ten or more times. The chain uses TRGV2 and TRGJP. No J gene was available from TCRdb, and it was assigned here by a germline match of the DNA. The CDR3 length is 15 residues. Germline V CDR1 and CDR2: EGSNGY, YDSYNSKV. The trim removed 0 bases at V and 11 bases at J, leaving 4 bases unmatched. The CDR3 bases are TGTGCCACCTGGGACGGGCCGGTGGGCAAAAAAATCAAGGTATTT. It translates to CATWDGPVGKKIKVF.

There are many counts of this clone. This likely reflects a read error, since a far larger clone is one base away. At the DNA level, this CDR3 is encoded by other sequences in the same sample as well. The chain joins TRGV9 to TRGJP. This CDR3 contains 18 residues. With 3 bases clipped from V and 6 bases from J, the junction kept 11 bases outside the gene matches. The germline gives CDR1 GITISATS, CDR2 ISYDGTV (reference sequence). As DNA, the CDR3 is TGTGCCTTGTGGGAGCCCAGGGACCCAGAGTTGGGCAAAAAAATCAAGGTATTT. Its translation is CALWEPRDPELGKKIKVF.

Details on this clone: The translation of this DNA and the TCRdb protein of a much larger clone differ at residue 11, probably owing to a read error; the protein shown here is translated from the DNA. The chain combines TRGV9 with TRGJP. The J gene is absent in TCRdb and was assigned here via DNA matching to germline. The germline V gene has CDR1 GITISATS and CDR2 ISYDGTV (reference sequence). CDR3 size: 18 residues. The CDR3 sequence is CALWEVIRQESGKKIKVF. DNA for the CDR3: TGTGCCTTGTGGGAGGTTATTCGGCAAGAGTCGGGCAAAAAAATCAAGGTATTT.

There are a few counts of this clone. It differs at one base from a far larger clone, so likely a read error. Other DNA sequences of this sample code for an identical CDR3. The CDR3 loop is CALWEVPGIWKLF. In DNA form, the CDR3 reads TGTGCCTTGTGGGAGGTGCCCGGGATCTGGAAACTCTTT. The chain is built from TRGV9 and TRGJ1 or TRGJ2. As TCRdb names no J gene, one was assigned here on the basis of a DNA match to germline. Germline V gives CDR1 GITISATS, CDR2 ISYDGTV (reference sequence). Trimming at V came to 0 bases and at J to 12 bases, leaving 11 bases not matched to a gene. The CDR3 has 13 residues.

Turning to this clone: A far larger clone is one nucleotide away, so this likely arose from a read error. The sample contains more than one DNA sequence encoding this CDR3. The genes are TRGV9 and TRGJ1 or TRGJ2. Germline matching of the DNA provided the J gene here, since TCRdb leaves it blank. The germline CDR1 and CDR2 sequences are GITISATS and ISYDGTV (reference sequence). V trimming: 0 bases; J trimming: 7 bases; junction bases outside the gene matches: 9. The CDR3 covers 14 residues. The CDR3 reads CALWEVQPHYKKLF. The CDR3 nucleotides read TGTGCCTTGTGGGAGGTGCAGCCCCACTATAAGAAACTCTTT.

This clone was detected many times. TCRdb assigns this DNA the protein of a much larger clone, which departs from its translation at residue 11; this likely reflects a read error, and the protein shown comes from translating the DNA. The J gene is uncalled and the V gene is TRGV5. In germline, CDR1 is VINAFY, CDR2 YDVSNSKD. This CDR3 is built from 13 residues. CDR3 DNA: TGTGCCACCTGGGACACGTCTCCCTGTAAGAATCTCTTT. Protein sequence: CATWDTSPCKNLF.

This clone was observed a handful of times. The protein given by TCRdb reflects a much larger clone and differs at residue 6 from this DNA's translation, likely from a read error; the protein shown is the DNA's translation. V and J are TRGV4 and TRGJ1 or TRGJ2. The J gene was missing in TCRdb and was found by matching the end of the DNA to germline. Germline V gene sequence: CDR1 EGSTGY, CDR2 YDSYTSSV. V shed 4 bases and J 4 bases; nucleotides not matched to a gene: 7. The CDR3 runs 13 residues. The CDR3 sequence is CATWERRYYKKLF. As DNA, the CDR3 is TGTGCCACCTGGGAAAGGAGATATTATAAGAAACTCTTT.

Many counts were recorded for this clone. A far larger clone is one nucleotide away, so this likely arose from a read error. At the DNA level, this CDR3 is encoded by other sequences in the same sample as well. The J segment was not called; the V segment is TRGV9. Germline V lookup: CDR1 GITISATS, CDR2 ISYDGTV (reference sequence). The CDR3 extends over 11 amino acids. CDR3 protein: CALWEVHGKLF. The CDR3 DNA follows: TGTGCCTTGTGGGAGGTGCACGGGAAGCTCTTT.

There are many counts of this clone. The listed TCRdb protein conflicts with the DNA translation at residue 7, and the protein shown is translated directly from the DNA. V gene TRGV3 combines with J gene TRGJ1 or TRGJ2. Germline V CDR1 and CDR2: VTNTFY, YDVSTARD (reference sequence). The length of the CDR3 is 12 residues. V trimming: 0 bases; J trimming: 11 bases; junction bases outside the gene matches: 7. The chain's CDR3 is CATWDRQEEKLF. The CDR3 region has the DNA TGTGCCACCTGGGACAGGCAAGAGGAGAAACTCTTT.

Comment on this clone: This likely traces to a read error, being one base from a far larger clone. The limits of the CDR3 on the DNA are not certain, so only TCRdb's listed CDR3 is given. In the same sample, other DNA sequences code for this CDR3. V gene assignment gives TRGV5, but the J gene was left uncalled. The CDR3 is made up of 30 amino acids, end residues included. Looked up from germline, CDR1 is VINAFY and CDR2 is YDVSNSKD. CDR3 protein: CATWDSRVRNSLAVEQHLLSQVSIGRIQHF.